This T cell receptor beta chain was identified in a study of T cells in Graves' hyperthyroidism and ophthalmopathy. Per germline, CDR1 ENHRY and CDR2 SYGVKD. Trimming took off 8 bases at V and 3 bases at J, with 10 bases between the two ends. This CDR3 is 12 amino acids long. Study-wide findings and caveats: It was a median around seven months before onset that the model predicted ophthalmopathy. Blood also held most thyroid clonotypes expanded beyond 0.001.

TCR beta CDR3 regions were amplified from RNA transcripts. First-round RT-PCR targeting the TCR CDR3 was performed with the HTBI primer set. TCRdb re-called the multiplex PCR reads through MiXCR, storing one row per CDR3 protein. The profile covers 550,000 to 700,000 distinct CDR3 sequences, with just over 45% appearing a single time and 15% to 20% taken by the ten largest. Details on this clonotype: Its specificity is not known.

Patients having uncontrolled infection, another autoimmune disease, pregnancy or lactation were not included. Diagnostic assessment was based on clinical symptoms, serum thyroxine and TRAb, thyroid ultrasound and orbital computed tomography. The sequencing input was peripheral blood or thyroid tissue (not recorded which). The gene calls are TRBV10-3 and TRBJ1-1; TRBD1 is a possible D gene (6 bases). The sequence was collected from an adult woman with Graves' disease, either hyperthyroidism or ophthalmopathy (not recorded which). The CDR3 sequence: CAIWRGDTEAFF. In DNA, the CDR3 is TGTGCCATCTGGAGGGGGGACACTGAAGCTTTCTTT.